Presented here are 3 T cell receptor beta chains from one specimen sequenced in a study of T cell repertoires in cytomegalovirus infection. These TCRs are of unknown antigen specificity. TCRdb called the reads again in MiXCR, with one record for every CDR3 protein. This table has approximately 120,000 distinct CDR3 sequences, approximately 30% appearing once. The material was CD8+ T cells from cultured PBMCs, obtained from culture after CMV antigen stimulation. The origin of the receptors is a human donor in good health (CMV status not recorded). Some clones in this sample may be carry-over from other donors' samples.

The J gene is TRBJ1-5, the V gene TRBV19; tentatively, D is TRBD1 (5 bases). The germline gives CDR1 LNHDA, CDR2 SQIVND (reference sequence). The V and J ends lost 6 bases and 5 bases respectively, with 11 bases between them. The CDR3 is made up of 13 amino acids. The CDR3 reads CASSRDFYQPQHF. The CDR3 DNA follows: TGTGCCAGTAGCCGGGACTTCTATCAGCCCCAGCATTTT.

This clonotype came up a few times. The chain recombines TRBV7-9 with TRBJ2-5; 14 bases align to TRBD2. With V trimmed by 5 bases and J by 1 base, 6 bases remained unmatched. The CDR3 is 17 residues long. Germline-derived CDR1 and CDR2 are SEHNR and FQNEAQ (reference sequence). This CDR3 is CASSPRLAGGLQETQYF. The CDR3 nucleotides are TGTGCCAGCAGCCCTCGACTAGCGGGGGGGCTCCAAGAGACCCAGTACTTC.

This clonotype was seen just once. CDR3 DNA: TGTGCCAGCAGTTACGACGGACTAGCGTGGTGGGGCGGGGAGCTGTTTTTT. It encodes CASSYDGLAWWGGELFF. This chain uses TRBV6-2 or TRBV6-3 with TRBJ2-2; 9 bases align to TRBD2. V gave up 2 bases and J gave up 7 bases; unmatched junction bases: 11. The germline V gene has CDR1 MNHEY and CDR2 SVGEGT. The CDR3 has 17 residues.